These 3 T cell receptor beta chains came from one sample sequenced in a study of PD-1 blockade in classical Hodgkin lymphoma. Assay used: immunoSEQ multiplex PCR; TCRdb lists only in-frame clones, some missing. The sample has about 40,000 clones, approximately 64% seen once. Each patient relapsed following autologous stem cell transplantation, and prior brentuximab vedotin exposure differed. This material consisted of peripheral blood mononuclear cells (PBMCs), taken at baseline. These receptors were taken from a human donor with classical Hodgkin lymphoma.

The rearrangement uses TRBV27 and TRBJ1-6, with D maybe TRBD1 (6 bases). CDR3 length equals 14 residues. With 7 bases removed from V and 10 bases from J, the gap between germline ends came to 17 bases. CDR1 MNHEY and CDR2 SMNVEV come from the germline V gene (reference sequence). The CDR3, as DNA: TGTGCCAGCACTGAAACAGGGCGTCGATCACCCCTCCACTTT. Its protein is CASTETGRRSPLHF.

This chain joins TRBV6-5 and TRBJ1-2, with no clear D. Germline V gene lookup returns CDR1 MNHEY and CDR2 SVGAGI. CDR3 length: 14 residues. V lost 4 bases, J lost 3 bases, and 12 bases lay in between. CDR3 in amino acids: CASSFAGLHYGYTF. As DNA, the CDR3 is TGTGCCAGCAGTTTTGCTGGACTTCACTATGGCTACACCTTC.

V and J are TRBV9 and TRBJ2-7, with TRBD1 matching 10 bases. CDR1 is SGDLS, CDR2 YYNGEE, per germline. J gave up 5 bases and V 0 bases, and 5 bases lay outside the gene matches. There are 15 residues in the CDR3. CDR3 nucleotide sequence: TGTGCCAGCAGCGTAGAGGGGGGGACAGGGGACGAGCAGTACTTC. Its translation: CASSVEGGTGDEQYF.